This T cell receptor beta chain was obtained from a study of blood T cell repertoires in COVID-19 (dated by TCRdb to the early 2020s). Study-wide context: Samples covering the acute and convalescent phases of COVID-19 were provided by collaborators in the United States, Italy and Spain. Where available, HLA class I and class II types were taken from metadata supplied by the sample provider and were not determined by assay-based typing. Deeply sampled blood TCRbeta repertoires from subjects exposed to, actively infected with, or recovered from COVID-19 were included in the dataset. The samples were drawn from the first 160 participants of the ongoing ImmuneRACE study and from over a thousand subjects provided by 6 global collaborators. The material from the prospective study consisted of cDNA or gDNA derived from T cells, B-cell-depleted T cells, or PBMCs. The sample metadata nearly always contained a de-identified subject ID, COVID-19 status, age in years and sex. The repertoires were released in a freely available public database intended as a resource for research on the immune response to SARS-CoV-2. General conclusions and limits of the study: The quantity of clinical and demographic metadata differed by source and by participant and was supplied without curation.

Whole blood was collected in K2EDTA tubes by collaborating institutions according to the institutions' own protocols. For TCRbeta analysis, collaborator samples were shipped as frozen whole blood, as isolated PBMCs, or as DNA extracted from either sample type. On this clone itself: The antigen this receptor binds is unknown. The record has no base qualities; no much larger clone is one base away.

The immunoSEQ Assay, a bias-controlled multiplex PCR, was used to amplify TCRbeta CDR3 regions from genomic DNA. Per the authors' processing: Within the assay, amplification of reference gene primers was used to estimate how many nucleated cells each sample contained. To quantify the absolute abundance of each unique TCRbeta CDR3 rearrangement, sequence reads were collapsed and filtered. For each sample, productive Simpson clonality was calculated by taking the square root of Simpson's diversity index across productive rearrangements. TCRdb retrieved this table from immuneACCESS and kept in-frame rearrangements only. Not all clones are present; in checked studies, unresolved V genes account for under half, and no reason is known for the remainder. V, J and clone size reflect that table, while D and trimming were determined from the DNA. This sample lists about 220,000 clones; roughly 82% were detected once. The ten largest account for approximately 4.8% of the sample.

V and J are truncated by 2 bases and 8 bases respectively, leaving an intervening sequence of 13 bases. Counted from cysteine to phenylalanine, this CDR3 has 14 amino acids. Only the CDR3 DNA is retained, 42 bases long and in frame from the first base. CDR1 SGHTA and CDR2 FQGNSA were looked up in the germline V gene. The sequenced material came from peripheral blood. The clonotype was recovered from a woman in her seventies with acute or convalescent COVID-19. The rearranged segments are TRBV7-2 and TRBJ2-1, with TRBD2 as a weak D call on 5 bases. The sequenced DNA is TGTGCCAGCAGCTTATTTGCTAGCACCGATGAGCAGTTCTTC. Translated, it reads CASSLFASTDEQFF.